The T cell receptor beta chain described here comes from a study of PD-1 blockade in classical Hodgkin lymphoma. Study-wide background: Intravenous delivery of nivolumab at 3 mg/kg to patients occurred every 2 weeks.

Some clones are missing from TCRdb's copy, which holds only in-frame ones; the method was immunoSEQ multiplex PCR. This table has 25,000 to 30,000 clones, over 60% appearing once. The CDR3 contains 12 residues. The germline gives CDR1 SQVTM, CDR2 ANQGSEA. Trimming took off 5 bases at V and 0 bases at J, with 8 bases between the two ends. To note about this clone: Its specificity is unknown.

Each patient relapsed following autologous stem cell transplantation, and prior brentuximab vedotin exposure differed. Magnetic negative selection purified CD4+ T cells from thawed PBMCs. Relapsed/refractory classical Hodgkin lymphoma patients had complete, partial or progressive responses. Broader study findings: Whoever responded completely had baseline diversity much like that seen in newly diagnosed patients. Healthy donors reportedly exceeded newly diagnosed patients in baseline TCR diversity.

The chain joins TRBV29-1 to TRBJ2-7, with D tentatively TRBD2 (5 bases). The clonotype was recovered from a human donor with classical Hodgkin lymphoma. This specimen was CD4+ T cells from blood, taken at baseline. In DNA, the CDR3 is TGCAGCGTTAAGGGAGTCTCCTACGAGCAGTACTTC. Translation gives CSVKGVSYEQYF.